This paragraph reports one T cell receptor beta chain. Its antigen is undetermined. This entry is derived from a study of lymphopenia after photon versus proton radiotherapy. Study-level points and caveats: Relative stability marked proton patients; photon patients lost diversity and naive cells. Authors raise, but do not show, better survival with proton therapy.

The V end was cut by 5 bases, the J end by 5 bases, with 16 bases between. Germline loops: CDR1 SGHKS, CDR2 YYEKEE (reference sequence). The CDR3 has 14 amino acids. The repertoire was sequenced with immunoSEQ multiplex PCR; TCRdb's copy has only in-frame clones and lacks some. The table shows more than 15,000 clones, with around four fifths occurring only once. The clonotype originates from a woman aged 45 to 65 with pancreatic cancer. This specimen was peripheral blood, taken from a patient treated with photon-based radiotherapy. The gene calls are TRBV5-5 and TRBJ1-1; weak D call: TRBD1 (6 bases). The CDR3: CASSSAGVGTEAFF. CDR3 DNA: TGTGCCAGCAGTTCCGCAGGGGTGGGAACTGAAGCTTTCTTT.